This T cell receptor (beta chain) stems from a study of metastatic and nonmetastatic thyroid tumors. Prior to thyroid surgery, none of the patients had received any treatment. Concerning this clone itself: The junction and the germline gene differ at one end; a read error may be behind it.

The CDR3 is 16 residues long. Looked up from germline, CDR1 is MNHEY and CDR2 is SMNVEV (reference sequence). TCRdb reanalyzed the PCR reads with MiXCR. The data contain about 15,000 clones, roughly 27% of them singletons. V is TRBV27 and J is TRBJ2-2; D might be TRBD1 or TRBD2, each matching 7 bases. The sequence was collected from a female donor with papillary thyroid cancer or a benign thyroid nodule (not recorded which). Some clones in this sample may be carry-over from other donors' samples. Sequenced input: tumor tissue. CDR3 loop: CASSLSGGVPTGDLFF. In DNA, the CDR3 is TGTGCCAGCAGCTTATCAGGGGGGGTTCCCACCGGGGATCTGTTTTTT.